This TCR beta chain was documented in a study of T cells in Graves' hyperthyroidism and ophthalmopathy. Study-wide background: The authors collected peripheral blood at initial diagnosis, before any treatment.

Together with thyroid ultrasound, orbital computed tomography, serum thyroxine and TRAb, clinical symptoms were used for diagnoses. Amplified TCR beta CDR3 regions derived from RNA transcripts. The TCR CDR3 was amplified in a first-round RT-PCR using the HTBI primer set. TCRdb called the multiplex PCR reads again in MiXCR, with one record for every CDR3 protein. The sample has some 350,000 distinct CDR3 sequences, 15% seen once. This clonotype was counted ten times or more. What it binds is unknown. The study, taken as a whole, reports: The model's output predicted ophthalmopathy at a median of about 5.9 months prior to onset.

The sequence derives from a woman aged 55 to 70 with Graves' ophthalmopathy. The material sequenced was blood.

CDR3 loop: CASSPISGILGEQYF. CDR3 DNA sequence: TGTGCCAGCAGTCCCATTAGCGGGATCCTGGGCGAGCAGTACTTC. J is TRBJ2-7 and V is TRBV27; TRBD2 matches 8 bases. Per germline, CDR1 MNHEY and CDR2 SMNVEV (reference sequence). Trimming at V came to 5 bases and at J to 6 bases, leaving 12 bases not matched to a gene. The CDR3 has 15 residues.